This T cell receptor beta chain is from a study of blood T cells in healthy people across ages. Whole-study results and caveats: Higher diversity, along with more naive CD4+ cells, distinguished long-lived donors from aged donors. With naive T cell percentage, TCR beta diversity showed a strong correlation.

Germline values: CDR1 MDHEN, CDR2 SYDVKM. CDR3 length: 14 amino acids. V lost 3 bases and J lost 4, with 12 bases in between. PBMCs were isolated at a quantity of at least 7 million per sample. It was with a sample-barcoded 5' primer and a J-beta primer mix that a second PCR of roughly 7 to 12 cycles was run. One entry per CDR3 protein results from TCRdb running MiXCR on the 5' RACE reads. Of hundreds of thousands of distinct CDR3 sequences detected, 20% to 25% appear once; the ten largest clones hold 3.5% to 4%. This clonotype was picked up a small number of times. Its antigen remains unknown. The sample was blood. The receptor was isolated from a man aged 70 or older in good health. This chain links TRBV28 with TRBJ1-2; D remains unclear. The CDR3: CASSFKTPTYGYTF. Here the CDR3 DNA reads TGTGCCAGCAGTTTTAAGACTCCTACCTATGGCTACACCTTC.